This entry features one T cell receptor beta chain sequence. Its matching antigen is unknown. These data belong to a study of cytomegalovirus exposure and HLA in healthy donors. Study-wide context: Roughly 80% of several hundred genotyped donors fell in the Caucasian-associated ancestry cluster. Overall study results and limits: Trimming of TCR beta V- and J-genes showed a link, identified in a later analysis, to a missense DCLRE1C variant. Later work showed greater clonal expansion in HLA-associated TCR beta chains than in equally common others. Available immune exposure information covered CMV serostatus only.

The CDR3 totals 14 residues. CDR1 and CDR2 from the germline V gene are SQVTM and ANQGSEA. Trimming removed 4 bases from V and 9 bases from J; junction bases left unmatched: 10. PCR employed 60 Vbeta and 13 Jbeta primers. Using immunoSEQ multiplex PCR, the repertoire was profiled, and TCRdb retains in-frame clones only, with some absent. Here the sample spans 90,000 to 130,000 clones, 55% to 75% being singletons. What was sequenced was PBMCs. This chain links TRBV29-1 with TRBJ2-1; TRBD1 agrees at 9 bases. This clonotype was sampled from a man aged 25-45 years in good health and CMV-seropositive. CDR3 sequence reads: CSVASTGGSGEQFF. The DNA for the CDR3 is TGCAGCGTTGCCTCCACAGGGGGCTCGGGTGAGCAGTTCTTC.